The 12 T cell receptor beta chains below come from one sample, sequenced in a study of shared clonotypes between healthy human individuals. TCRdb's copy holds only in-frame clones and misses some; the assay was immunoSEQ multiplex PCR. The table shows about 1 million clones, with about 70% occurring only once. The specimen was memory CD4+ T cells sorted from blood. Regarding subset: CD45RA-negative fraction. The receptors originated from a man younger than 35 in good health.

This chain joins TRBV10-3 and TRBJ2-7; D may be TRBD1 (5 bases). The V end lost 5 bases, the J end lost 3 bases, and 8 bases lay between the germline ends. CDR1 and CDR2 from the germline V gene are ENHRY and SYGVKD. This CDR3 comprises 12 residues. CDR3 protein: CAISRGFYEQYF. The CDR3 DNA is TGTGCCATCAGTAGGGGATTCTACGAGCAGTACTTC.

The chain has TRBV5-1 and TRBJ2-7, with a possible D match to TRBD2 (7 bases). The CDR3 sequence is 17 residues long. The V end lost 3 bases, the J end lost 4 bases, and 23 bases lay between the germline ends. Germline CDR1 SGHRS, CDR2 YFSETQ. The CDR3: CASSSPTQRKGGYEQYF. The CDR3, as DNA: TGCGCCAGCAGCTCGCCGACCCAGCGTAAGGGGGGGTACGAGCAGTACTTC.

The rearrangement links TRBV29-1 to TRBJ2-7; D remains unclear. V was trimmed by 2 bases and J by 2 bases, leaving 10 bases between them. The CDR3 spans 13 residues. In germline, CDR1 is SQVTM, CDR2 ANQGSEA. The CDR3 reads CSVELGEAYEQYF. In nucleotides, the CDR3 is TGCAGCGTTGAATTGGGTGAGGCCTACGAGCAGTACTTC.

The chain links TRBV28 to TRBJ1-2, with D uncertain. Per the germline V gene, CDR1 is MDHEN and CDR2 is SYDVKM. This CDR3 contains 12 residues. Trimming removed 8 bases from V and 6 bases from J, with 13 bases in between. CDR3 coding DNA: TGTGCCAGCCGTGGCAGTATCCATGGCTACACCTTC. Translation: CASRGSIHGYTF.

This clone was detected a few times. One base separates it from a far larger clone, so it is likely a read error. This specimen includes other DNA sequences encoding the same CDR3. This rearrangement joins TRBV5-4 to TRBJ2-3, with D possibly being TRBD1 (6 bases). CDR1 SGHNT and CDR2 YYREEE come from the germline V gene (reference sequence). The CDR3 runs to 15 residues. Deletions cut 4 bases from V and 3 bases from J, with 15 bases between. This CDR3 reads CASSHGATGTDTQYF. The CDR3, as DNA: TGTGCCAGCAGCCATGGGGCCACAGGGACAGATACGCAGTATTTT.

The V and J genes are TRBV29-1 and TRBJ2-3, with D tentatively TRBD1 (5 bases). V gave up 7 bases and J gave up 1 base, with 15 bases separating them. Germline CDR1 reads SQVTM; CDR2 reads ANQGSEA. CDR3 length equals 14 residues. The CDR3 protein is CSAAKGHGTDTQYF. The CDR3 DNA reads TGCAGCGCCGCCAAGGGGCACGGCACAGATACGCAGTATTTT.

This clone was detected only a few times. The CDR3 coding sequence is TGTGCCAGTAGTATTCCCGGGACAGTAAATCAGCCCCAGCATTTT. Translating gives CASSIPGTVNQPQHF. V is TRBV19 and J is TRBJ1-5; 7 bases map to TRBD1. V dropped 3 bases and J dropped 4; count of bases not matched to a gene: 6. CDR3 length: 15 residues. The germline gives CDR1 LNHDA, CDR2 SQIVND (reference sequence).

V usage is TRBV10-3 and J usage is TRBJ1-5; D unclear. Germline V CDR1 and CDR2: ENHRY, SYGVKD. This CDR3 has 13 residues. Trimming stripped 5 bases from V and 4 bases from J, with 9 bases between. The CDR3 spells CAISPELNQPQHF. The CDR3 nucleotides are TGTGCCATCAGTCCAGAATTAAATCAGCCCCAGCATTTT.

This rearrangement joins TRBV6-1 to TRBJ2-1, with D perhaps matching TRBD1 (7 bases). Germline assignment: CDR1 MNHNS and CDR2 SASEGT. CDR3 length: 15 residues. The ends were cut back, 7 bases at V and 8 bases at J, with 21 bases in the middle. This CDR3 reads CASNRETGRSDEQFF. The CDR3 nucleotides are TGTGCCAGCAACCGGGAGACAGGGAGGAGCGATGAGCAGTTCTTC.

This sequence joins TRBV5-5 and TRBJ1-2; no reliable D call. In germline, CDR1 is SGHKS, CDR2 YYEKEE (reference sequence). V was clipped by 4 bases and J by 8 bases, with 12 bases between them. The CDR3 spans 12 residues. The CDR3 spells CASSGRGRGYTF. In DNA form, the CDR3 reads TGTGCCAGCAGCGGGCGAGGACGGGGCTACACCTTC.

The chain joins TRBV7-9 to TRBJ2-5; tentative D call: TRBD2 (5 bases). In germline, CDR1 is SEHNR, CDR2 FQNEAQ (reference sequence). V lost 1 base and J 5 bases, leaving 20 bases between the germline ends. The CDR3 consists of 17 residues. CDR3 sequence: CASSLVVSVRGWETQYF. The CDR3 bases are TGTGCCAGCAGCTTAGTGGTATCGGTCCGAGGGTGGGAGACCCAGTACTTC.

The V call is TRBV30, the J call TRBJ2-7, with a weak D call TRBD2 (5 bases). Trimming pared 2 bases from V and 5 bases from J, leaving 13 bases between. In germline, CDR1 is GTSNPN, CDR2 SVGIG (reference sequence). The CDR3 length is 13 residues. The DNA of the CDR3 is TGTGCCTGGAGTCGAGGGATTGGCAACGAGCAGTACTTC. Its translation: CAWSRGIGNEQYF.